The 12 T cell receptor beta chains presented below share a single source sample, sequenced in a study of Ad26.COV2.S vaccination and SARS-CoV-2 variants. The protocol was immunoSEQ multiplex PCR, while the TCRdb copy is restricted to in-frame clones and leaves out a portion. This sample carries some 350,000 clones, just over 90% of them seen once, and the ten largest clones take 3.9%. The specimen was peripheral blood, collected after recovery from COVID-19. Receptor source: a human donor who had recovered from COVID-19.

The chain joins TRBV4-1 to TRBJ2-1, with unresolved D. The germline V gene encodes CDR1 MGHRA and CDR2 YSYEKL. The CDR3 loop spans 15 amino acids. The V gene lost 3 bases and the J gene lost 10 bases, with 19 bases spanning the gap. This chain's CDR3 is CASSHLVRGFREQFF. The CDR3 DNA sequence: TGCGCCAGCAGCCACCTGGTTCGAGGTTTCAGAGAGCAGTTCTTC.

The J gene is TRBJ1-2, the V gene TRBV10-2, with a weak D call TRBD1 (5 bases). The CDR3 is 14 residues long. Trimming took 4 bases from V and 3 from J, leaving 12 bases between them. Per germline, CDR1 WSHSY and CDR2 SAAADI. CDR3 amino acids: CASSVSQGHYGYTF. CDR3 in DNA: TGCGCCAGCAGTGTGAGTCAGGGCCACTATGGCTACACCTTC.

The CDR3 here is CASSLGGGADPEQFF. The CDR3 DNA reads TGTGCCAGCAGCCTGGGCGGGGGGGCCGATCCTGAGCAGTTCTTC. The J gene is TRBJ2-1, the V gene TRBV13; 9 nucleotides align to TRBD2. J gave up 9 bases and V 5 bases, and 11 bases lay outside the gene matches. CDR1 and CDR2 (germline): PRHDT, FYEKMQ (reference sequence). This CDR3 comprises 15 residues. Using reference TRBV13 and TRBJ2-1 for the parts outside the CDR3, the full variable domain is AAGVIQSPRHLIKEKRETATLKCYPIPRHDTVYWYQQGPGQDPQFLISFYEKMQSDKGSIPDRFSAQQFSDYHSELNMSSLELGDSALYFCASSLGGGADPEQFFGPGTRLTVL.

This chain links TRBV9 with TRBJ2-7; D possibly uses TRBD1 or TRBD2 (5 bases each). The CDR3 is 14 residues long. Germline CDR1 SGDLS, CDR2 YYNGEE. V was clipped by 3 bases and J by 0 bases, with 10 bases between them. CDR3 coding DNA: TGTGCCAGCAGCGCCTGGGACGGCTCCTACGAGCAGTACTTC. Translation gives CASSAWDGSYEQYF.

The chain uses TRBV5-6 and TRBJ2-7; no clear D. The CDR3 covers 16 residues. From germline, CDR1 is SGHDT and CDR2 YYEEEE. V gave up 3 bases and J gave up 2 bases, with 18 bases separating them. The CDR3 here is CASSSGVQTSTYEQYF. The CDR3 region has the DNA TGTGCCAGCAGCTCCGGAGTCCAAACGTCAACCTACGAGCAGTACTTC. The full variable domain, its missing parts supplied by reference TRBV5-6 and TRBJ2-7, is DAGVTQSPTHLIKTRGQQVTLRCSPKSGHDTVSWYQQALGQGPQFIFQYYEEEERQRGNFPDRFSGHQFPNYSSELNVNALLLGDSALYLCASSSGVQTSTYEQYFGPGTRLTVT.

The chain combines TRBV2 with TRBJ1-3; perhaps TRBD1 as D (5 bases). V lost 4 bases and J lost 0, with 13 bases in between. Germline lookup yields CDR1 SNHLY and CDR2 FYNNEI. There are 16 residues in the CDR3. As DNA, the CDR3 is TGTGCCAGCAGTGTGCAGGGTCCCAGCTCTGGAAACACCATATATTTT. Residues: CASSVQGPSSGNTIYF.

The chain carries TRBV15 and TRBJ2-1; 7 nucleotides match TRBD1. This CDR3 spans 16 amino acids. Germline V CDR1 and CDR2: LNHNV, YYDKDF (reference sequence). The trim removed 6 bases at V and 7 bases at J, leaving 15 bases unmatched. In nucleotides, the CDR3 is TGTGCCACCAGATCCCCGGCAGGGACAGTCTTAAATGAGCAGTTCTTC. Translation: CATRSPAGTVLNEQFF.

This clone was seen more than once but under ten times. V is TRBV12-3 or TRBV12-4 and J is TRBJ1-5; possible D gene TRBD1, 6 bases. CDR3 length: 13 residues. V was clipped by 2 bases and J by 7 bases, with 9 bases between them. The CDR3 bases are TGTGCCAGCAGTTTAATACAGGGACAGCCCCAGCATTTT. This translates into CASSLIQGQPQHF.

The chain carries TRBV6-1 and TRBJ2-2; D is undetermined. V was trimmed by 3 bases and J by 6 bases, leaving 11 bases between them. The CDR3 runs 14 residues. Germline V lookup: CDR1 MNHNS, CDR2 SASEGT. CDR3 sequence (DNA): TGTGCCAGCAGTGAGATGTGGAGTCCCGGGGAGCTGTTTTTT. Its protein is CASSEMWSPGELFF.

V and J are TRBV7-6 and TRBJ1-2, with 11 bases identical to TRBD1. The CDR3 spans 15 residues. Germline CDR1 and CDR2: SGHVS and FNYEAQ. V lost 5 bases to trimming and J lost 4 bases; unmatched junction nucleotides: 6. Written as DNA, the CDR3 is TGTGCCAGCAGCCCCGGGACAGGGGGAGGCTATGGCTACACCTTC. Protein sequence: CASSPGTGGGYGYTF.

The chain employs TRBV7-9 and TRBJ2-1; 9 nucleotides agree with TRBD1. In germline, CDR1 is SEHNR, CDR2 FQNEAQ (reference sequence). Losses at the gene ends were 4 bases for V and 5 bases for J; bases not matched to a gene: 3. The CDR3 covers 14 residues. The CDR3 is CASSWTGANNEQFF. For the CDR3, the DNA is TGTGCCAGCAGCTGGACAGGGGCCAACAATGAGCAGTTCTTC.

The rearrangement links TRBV5-1 to TRBJ2-3, with D perhaps matching TRBD1 (5 bases). Germline V gene sequence: CDR1 SGHRS, CDR2 YFSETQ. The CDR3 has 13 amino acids. V was pared by 4 bases and J by 4 bases, with 10 bases between. The CDR3 nucleotides are TGCGCCAGCAGCGAACAGGCGGCAGATACGCAGTATTTT. Translated: CASSEQAADTQYF.